The present entry profiles one TCR beta chain with its context. The antigen remains unidentified. This sample stems from a study of OX40 agonist ivuxolimab in advanced cancers. Only in-frame clones appear in the TCRdb table, and some are missing; sequencing was by immunoSEQ multiplex PCR. The table lists 50,000 or so clones, 60% to 80% of them singletons. Broader study findings: At 0.1 to 3.0 mg/kg and by week 6, clonal expansion occurred in CD4+ and CD8+ blood T cells.

This receptor was taken from an adult with an advanced solid tumor such as melanoma, head and neck, liver or kidney cancer. The sample here was CD4+ or CD8+ T cells sorted from blood, taken in a trial of the OX40 agonist ivuxolimab.

Here the CDR3 DNA reads TGCGCCAGCAGCCAACCTACAGGGGACCCCTACAATGAGCAGTTCTTC. This gives the protein CASSQPTGDPYNEQFF. The V call is TRBV4-1, the J call TRBJ2-1, with 7 bases lining up with TRBD1. The CDR3 covers 16 residues. Per the germline V gene, CDR1 is MGHRA and CDR2 is YSYEKL. The V segment lost 2 bases and the J segment 2 bases; nucleotides outside the gene matches: 6.